These 2 T cell receptor beta chains were all obtained from the same sample, sequenced in a study of T-cell reconstitution after alpha-beta-depleted transplantation in children. Unique molecular identifiers were used to barcode this TCRbeta library. TCRdb processed the PCR reads anew with MiXCR; each CDR3 protein has one entry. The sample carries 150,000 to 250,000 distinct CDR3 sequences, roughly 14% recorded once. The sequenced sample was PBMCs from the stem cell graft donor, obtained from the stem cell graft. These receptor sequences come from a human donor who donated a stem cell graft to a child with acute lymphoblastic leukemia.

The sample holds many counts of this clonotype. The chain joins TRBV5-1 to TRBJ1-1; no clear D gene. The CDR3 covers 13 residues. CDR1 is SGHRS, CDR2 YFSETQ, per germline. V was shortened by 0 bases and J by 4 bases, with 7 bases between the two germline ends. As DNA, the CDR3 is TGCGCCAGCAGCTTGGAGAGGAGCACTGAAGCTTTCTTT. It encodes CASSLERSTEAFF.

This clonotype was seen many times. The J gene is TRBJ1-1, the V gene TRBV20-1, with TRBD1 matching 10 bases. CDR3 length: 17 amino acids. V trimming: 2 bases; J trimming: 4 bases; junction bases outside the gene matches: 13. Germline V gene sequence: CDR1 DFQATT, CDR2 SNEGSKA (reference sequence). The CDR3 nucleotides read TGCAGTGCTAGATTACGGGACAGGGGCGCCGCGGGCACTGAAGCTTTCTTT. This sequence encodes CSARLRDRGAAGTEAFF.